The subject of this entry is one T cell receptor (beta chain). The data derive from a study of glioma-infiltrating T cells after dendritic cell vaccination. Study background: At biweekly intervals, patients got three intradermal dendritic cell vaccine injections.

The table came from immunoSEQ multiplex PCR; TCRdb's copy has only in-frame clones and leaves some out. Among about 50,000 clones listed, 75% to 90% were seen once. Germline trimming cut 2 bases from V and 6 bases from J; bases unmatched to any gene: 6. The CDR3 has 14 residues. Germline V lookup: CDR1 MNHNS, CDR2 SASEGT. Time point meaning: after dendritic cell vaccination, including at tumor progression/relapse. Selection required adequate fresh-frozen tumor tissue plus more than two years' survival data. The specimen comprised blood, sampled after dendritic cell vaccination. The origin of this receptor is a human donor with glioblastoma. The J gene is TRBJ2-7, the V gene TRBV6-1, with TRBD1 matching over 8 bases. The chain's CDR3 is CASSEPGQGIEQYF. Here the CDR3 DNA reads TGTGCCAGCAGTGAACCCGGACAGGGAATCGAGCAGTACTTC.